This T cell receptor (beta chain) was retrieved from a study of OX40 agonist ivuxolimab in advanced cancers. Study details: In this cohort, patients received ivuxolimab, an agonistic anti-OX40 (CD134) antibody.

Profiled with immunoSEQ multiplex PCR; TCRdb holds only in-frame clones, not every one. The sample lists under 80,000 clones; about nine tenths were seen once. The CDR3 has 13 residues. Germline values: CDR1 LGHNA, CDR2 YSLEER. V was shortened by 4 bases and J by 5 bases, with 8 bases between the two germline ends. Individuals having autoimmune disease history or systemic immunosuppression were not enrolled. The specimen was CD4+ or CD8+ T cells sorted from blood, collected in a trial of the OX40 agonist ivuxolimab. The chain has TRBV4-3 and TRBJ2-2, with a tentative D call TRBD2 (5 bases). This clonotype originated in an adult with an advanced solid tumor such as melanoma, head and neck, liver or kidney cancer. The CDR3: CASSRAETGELFF. The DNA of the CDR3 is TGCGCCAGCAGCCGAGCGGAAACCGGGGAGCTGTTTTTT.